A single sample gave rise to the 15 T cell receptor beta chains below, sequenced in a study of technical replicates of blood from several donors. Generated by immunoSEQ multiplex PCR, the TCRdb table keeps only in-frame clones and is missing some. The sample records almost 85,000 clones, about 97% being singletons. Material: T cells isolated from PBMCs. The receptors were gathered from a human donor in good health.

The rearrangement joins TRBV5-5 to TRBJ2-1; weak D call: TRBD2 (5 bases). CDR1 is SGHKS, CDR2 YYEKEE, per germline (reference sequence). V was trimmed by 1 base and J by 8 bases, leaving 16 bases between them. The CDR3 consists of 15 residues. CDR3 protein: CASSLSLWEKDEQFF. The CDR3 DNA follows: TGTGCCAGCAGCTTGAGTCTGTGGGAGAAAGATGAGCAGTTCTTC.

DNA of the CDR3: TGTGCCAGCTCTCCCCGACAGGGAGGCACGATAGAGACCCAGTACTTC. Its protein product is CASSPRQGGTIETQYF. The V gene is TRBV18, the J gene TRBJ2-5; possible D gene TRBD1, 7 bases. CDR3 length: 16 amino acids. Germline values: CDR1 KGHSH, CDR2 LQKENI. Trimming left V 6 bases short and J 4 bases short, with 21 bases between.

The V and J genes are TRBV5-4 and TRBJ2-7, with 11 positions matching TRBD1. The CDR3 is 15 amino acids. With 4 bases clipped from V and 2 bases from J, the junction kept 5 bases outside the gene matches. Per germline, CDR1 SGHNT and CDR2 YYREEE (reference sequence). The DNA of the CDR3 is TGTGCCAGCAGCCCGGAGGGACAGGGGGCCTACGAGCAGTACTTC. Its translation: CASSPEGQGAYEQYF.

The chain has TRBV28 and TRBJ2-3; 9 nucleotides align to TRBD1. This CDR3 has 16 residues. V shed 6 bases and J 1 base; nucleotides not matched to a gene: 8. Germline assignment: CDR1 MDHEN and CDR2 SYDVKM. CDR3 loop: CASSQTGGKRTDTQYF. DNA of the CDR3: TGTGCCAGCAGCCAGACAGGGGGAAAACGCACAGATACGCAGTATTTT. Using reference TRBV28 and TRBJ2-3 for the parts outside the CDR3, the full variable domain is DVKVTQSSRYLVKRTGEKVFLECVQDMDHENMFWYRQDPGLGLRLIYFSYDVKMKEKGDIPEGYSVSREKKERFSLILESASTNQTSMYLCASSQTGGKRTDTQYFGPGTRLTVL.

The rearrangement uses TRBV23-1 and TRBJ1-2; D remains unclear. TRBV23-1 is designated an ORF whose function remains uncertain. This CDR3 has 15 residues. Between the trimmed V and J ends, which lost 0 bases and 0 bases, there was a span of 8 bases. The chain's CDR3 is CASSQSSPTNYGYTF. For the CDR3, the DNA is TGCGCCAGCAGTCAATCGTCCCCCACTAACTATGGCTACACCTTC.

This clone has only one observation. This chain joins TRBV4-1 and TRBJ2-1; D might be TRBD2 (7 bases). Trimming removed 1 base from V and 5 bases from J, with 12 bases in between. The CDR3 contains 15 residues. CDR1 is MGHRA and CDR2 is YSYEKL in the germline V gene. The CDR3 loop is CASSQAQGGDNEQFF. For the CDR3, the DNA is TGCGCCAGCAGCCAAGCACAGGGAGGGGACAATGAGCAGTTCTTC.

V is TRBV11-1 and J is TRBJ2-7; no clear D gene. The CDR3 is 12 amino acids. The germline V gene has CDR1 SGHAT and CDR2 FQDESV (reference sequence). The V gene lost 3 bases and the J gene lost 2 bases, with 5 bases spanning the gap. CDR3 loop: CASSFSPYEQYF. The CDR3 nucleotides read TGTGCCAGCAGCTTCTCCCCCTACGAGCAGTACTTC.

This chain links TRBV7-2 with TRBJ1-4; TRBD1 matches 8 bases. The length of the CDR3 is 15 residues. Unmatched junction bases numbered 10, after V lost 3 bases and J lost 10 bases. The germline V gene encodes CDR1 SGHTA and CDR2 FQGNSA. The CDR3 is CASSFRPGGSGKLFF. CDR3 DNA: TGTGCCAGCAGCTTCAGGCCAGGGGGCTCGGGAAAACTGTTTTTT. The complete variable domain, with remaining parts taken from reference TRBV7-2 and TRBJ1-4, reads GAGVSQSPSNKVTEKGKDVELRCDPISGHTALYWYRQSLGQGLEFLIYFQGNSAPDKSGLPSDRFSAERTGGSVSTLTIQRTQQEDSAVYLCASSFRPGGSGKLFFGSGTQLSVL.

V and J are TRBV18 and TRBJ1-1, with 7 positions matching TRBD1. CDR3 length: 16 amino acids. V lost 1 base, J lost 1 base, and 6 bases stayed unmatched. In germline, CDR1 is KGHSH, CDR2 LQKENI. Here the CDR3 reads CASSPRPGDRNTEAFF. The CDR3 coding sequence is TGTGCCAGCTCACCACGTCCTGGGGACAGGAACACTGAAGCTTTCTTT.

The chain employs TRBV5-3 and TRBJ2-3; 9 bases line up with TRBD2. TRBV5-3 qualifies as an ORF whose function is uncertain. This CDR3 has 14 residues. Trimming removed 8 bases from V and 1 base from J; junction bases left unmatched: 5. CDR3 in amino acids: CARAGGTGTDTQYF. DNA of the CDR3: TGTGCCAGGGCGGGGGGGACGGGCACAGATACGCAGTATTTT.

This sequence joins TRBV5-4 and TRBJ1-2; tentative D call: TRBD1 (5 bases). The CDR3 has 14 amino acids. V was shortened by 0 bases and J by 8 bases, with 14 bases between the two germline ends. Germline-derived CDR1 and CDR2 are SGHNT and YYREEE (reference sequence). The CDR3 DNA is TGTGCCAGCAGCTTGGCCGCCAGGGTCGGAGGCTACACCTTC. The encoded protein is CASSLAARVGGYTF.

The chain employs TRBV28 and TRBJ2-6; D remains ambiguous. There are 13 residues in the CDR3. Germline-derived CDR1 and CDR2 are MDHEN and SYDVKM. V was pared by 7 bases and J by 0 bases, with 4 bases between. The CDR3 sequence: CASTLSGANVLTF. CDR3 nucleotides: TGTGCCAGCACCCTCTCTGGGGCCAACGTCCTGACTTTC.

The genes are TRBV5-1 and TRBJ2-7; 8 nucleotides match TRBD2. J lost 2 bases, V lost 3 bases, and 4 bases had no gene match. The CDR3 spans 14 residues. Germline V lookup: CDR1 SGHRS, CDR2 YFSETQ. CDR3 protein: CASSSAGGAYEQYF. The CDR3 coding sequence is TGCGCCAGCAGCTCCGCGGGGGGAGCCTACGAGCAGTACTTC.

The chain has TRBV28 and TRBJ2-1, with D tentatively TRBD1 (6 bases). This CDR3 is built from 16 residues. The V end lost 2 bases, the J end lost 6 bases, and 17 bases lay between the germline ends. CDR1 and CDR2 (germline): MDHEN, SYDVKM. The CDR3 nucleotides are TGTGCCAGCAGTTTAGGTCCGCAGCGGACAGTCAATGAGCAGTTCTTC. Amino acid sequence: CASSLGPQRTVNEQFF.

V and J are TRBV7-3 and TRBJ1-1, with a possible D match to TRBD1 (5 bases). Germline V CDR1 and CDR2: SGHTA, FQGTGA. V was trimmed by 1 base and J by 3 bases, leaving 15 bases between them. The CDR3 length is 16 residues. CDR3 sequence reads: CASSLKGAGHHTEAFF. The CDR3 nucleotides are TGTGCCAGCAGCTTAAAAGGGGCAGGGCACCACACTGAAGCTTTCTTT.